Below are 3 T cell receptor beta chains sequenced from a single sample in a study of metastatic and nonmetastatic thyroid tumors. Using MiXCR, TCRdb re-called clones from the PCR reads. In the table there are roughly 65,000 clones, approximately 15% of which are singletons. Until they underwent thyroid surgery, no patient had received any treatment. The specimen sequenced was blood. These receptors all come from a male donor with papillary thyroid cancer or a benign thyroid nodule (not recorded which). Some clones in this sample may be carry-over from other donors' samples.

This clone was recorded a few times. The chain combines TRBV12-3 or TRBV12-4 with TRBJ1-1; D not certain. The CDR3 covers 15 residues. V lost 6 bases, J lost 0 bases, and 14 bases lay in between. The CDR3 nucleotides are TGTGCCAGCAGAGGGAGAAAAGGCCTGAACACTGAAGCTTTCTTT. Its translation: CASRGRKGLNTEAFF.

This clone was observed many times. V usage is TRBV9 and J usage is TRBJ1-2, with 9 bases aligning to TRBD1. This CDR3 region has 14 residues. V shed 3 bases, J shed 3 bases, and the junction held 3 bases outside the gene matches. Germline CDR1 is SGDLS and CDR2 is YYNGEE. The CDR3 coding sequence is TGTGCCAGCAGCGCGGGACAGGGTGACTATGGCTACACCTTC. This sequence encodes CASSAGQGDYGYTF.

This clone was seen ten or more times. V is TRBV28 and J is TRBJ2-7, with 9 bases identical to TRBD1. The CDR3 loop spans 14 amino acids. V lost 1 base and J lost 5; bases outside the gene matches: 3. Germline values: CDR1 MDHEN, CDR2 SYDVKM. The CDR3 bases are TGTGCCAGCAGTTTATCACAGGGGGCCCACGAGCAGTACTTC. This codes for CASSLSQGAHEQYF.